The T cell receptor beta chain under discussion was sequenced for a study of T cells after yellow fever vaccination. MiXCR, run by TCRdb on the 5' RACE reads, gives a single entry per CDR3 protein. Among about 430,000 distinct CDR3 sequences listed, 18% were seen once. The source material was PBMCs, sampled before the yellow fever booster vaccination. The clonotype was recovered from a man younger than 35 who received the YFV17D yellow fever vaccine.

CDR3 amino acids: CASSRDPEGHEQFF. The CDR3 DNA sequence: TGTGCCAGCAGCCGGGACCCCGAAGGCCATGAGCAGTTCTTC. The chain employs TRBV11-2 and TRBJ2-1; either TRBD1 or TRBD2 may supply D (5 bases each). Germline V lookup: CDR1 SGHAT, CDR2 FQNNGV. The CDR3 length is 14 residues. V dropped 5 bases and J dropped 8 bases, with 16 bases sitting between them.